This entry describes one T cell receptor beta chain. Its antigen is still unknown. These data originate in a study of response to subunit inactivated influenza vaccine. Trimming took 6 bases from V and 8 from J; bases not matched to a gene: 10. This CDR3 comprises 15 residues. Germline V gene data show CDR1 as WSHSY and CDR2 as SAAADI. Notes on the study in general: Few additional T cells are recruited per seasonal influenza vaccination, authors suggested.

One entry per CDR3 protein, called by TCRdb with MiXCR from the RT-PCR reads. The data contain approximately 490,000 distinct CDR3 sequences, roughly 7.6% of them seen just once; the ten biggest clones take up about an eighth. The chain joins TRBV10-2 to TRBJ2-2; TRBD2 matches at 9 bases. The starting material was PBMCs from blood, obtained 23 months after vaccination. This TCR derives from a man between 50 and 75 years old who received an inactivated influenza vaccine. The CDR3: CASSLAGAQAGELFF. The CDR3 nucleotides are TGCGCCAGCAGCTTAGCGGGGGCCCAGGCGGGGGAGCTGTTTTTT.